This T cell receptor beta chain was sequenced during a study of CD8+ T cells in alopecia areata (dated by TCRdb to 2016 to 2019). The study in broad terms: The treated patients took part in an open-label pilot trial in which moderate-to-severe alopecia areata was treated with oral tofacitinib at 5 to 10 mg twice daily. Patients stayed on tofacitinib for 6 to 18 months and then had 6 months of follow-up off drug so that delayed response and recurrence could be assessed. The study used high-throughput TCRbeta sequencing to examine T cell clonal expansion in alopecia areata, in both the C3H/HeJ mouse model and human patients. In humans, TCRbeta sequencing was performed on scalp tissue and on sorted CD4+ and CD8+ peripheral blood T cells from healthy controls and from patients with patchy or totalis/universalis alopecia areata. Tofacitinib-treated patients had biopsies at baseline and at 4 and 24 weeks of treatment, with a later scalp biopsy in several patients. Scalp clonality was compared among normal scalp (n=4), patchy alopecia areata scalp (n=8), and alopecia totalis/universalis scalp (n=8). RNA was obtained with the PAXgene miRNA kit for fixed scalp, the miRNeasy kit for PBMCs, and the RNeasy kit for mouse skin. TCRbeta CDR3 regions were amplified by immunoSEQ multiplex PCR with 35 Vbeta forward and 13 Jbeta reverse primers. Findings and caveats that apply to the study as a whole: Lesional scalp, especially in alopecia totalis/universalis, showed higher clonality and more expanded CD8+ clones than normal scalp, suggesting antigenic drive. Unlike mouse skin, which is dominated by gammadelta T cells, normal human skin has resident alphabeta T cells that are also sequenced, and this complicates analysis of the scalp TCR repertoire. Shared TCR sequences between patients were less evident than in mice, which may be partly attributable to HLA diversity in the patient population.

The CDR3 numbers 11 residues from cysteine through phenylalanine. CDR3 DNA only is kept here, 33 bases in frame from base 1. Relative to germline, V is 2 bases shorter and J is 5 bases shorter, with 3 bases between their ends. The germline V gene (reference sequence) gives CDR1 as GTSNPN and CDR2 as SVGIG. The time point label, read with the paper, signifies: baseline before oral tofacitinib. From alopecia areata patients, peripheral blood was collected along with lesional scalp punch biopsies. PBMCs were separated by density centrifugation and stained for CD3, CD4 and CD8, after which CD4+ and CD8+ T cells were sorted on a FACSAria. Worth noting for this clone: Its antigen is still unknown. No much larger clone is present one base from it, and per-base qualities are unavailable.

Receptors were amplified or captured by the immunoSEQ multiplex PCR assay. To provide template for TCR sequencing, every sample had RNA extracted and reverse transcribed into cDNA. SuperScript III was used to make first-strand cDNA, primed with a 2:1 mix of oligo-dT and random hexamers. Amplification bias was assessed with a synthetic immune receptor repertoire, and residual bias was removed computationally. The authors processed their data as follows. Raw reads were preprocessed to remove errors, and CDR3 was defined according to IMGT conventions as the region from the conserved cysteine to phenylalanine. Clonality was computed by normalizing Shannon entropy by log2 of the number of productive unique TCRs and subtracting the result from 1. Whether each scalp clone was CD4 or CD8 was inferred by checking scalp TCRbeta sequences against the CD4 and CD8 repertoires from sorted blood. This is the immuneACCESS table as TCRdb keeps it, with only in-frame sequences that have V and J called. A part of the clones is gone; compared with another copy, unresolved V genes explain less than half, and the rest is unexplained. Clonal size and the V and J genes are those of that table, whereas D and trimming came from the DNA. The sample contains about 150,000 clones, roughly 53% of them found a single time. The ten biggest clones cover 6.4% of the sample.

The specimen comprised CD4+ T cells sorted from blood, sampled at week 0. The sequence was collected from a human donor with alopecia areata. The rearranged segments are TRBV30 and TRBJ2-2; no D gene is confidently identified. The sequenced DNA is TGTGCCTGGAGTCGTACCGGGGAGCTGTTTTTT. Its protein reads: CAWSRTGELFF.